This T cell receptor (beta chain) was obtained from a study of lymphopenia after photon versus proton radiotherapy (dated by TCRdb to between 2017 and 2020). Study-level background: The study compared the immunological effects of photon versus proton radiation therapy in patients with gastrointestinal tumors who developed high-grade lymphopenia. The cohort comprised approximately 21 patients with gastrointestinal tumors who received either photon or proton therapy and then developed lymphopenia. The study was designed to characterize how the impact on the immune system differs between the two radiation modalities.

The library was produced with the immunoSEQ multiplex PCR assay. T cell repertoires were profiled by deep sequencing of rearranged TCR beta loci, alongside multiparametric flow cytometry. TCRdb limited this immuneACCESS table to in-frame rearrangements with V and J called. A share of clones is missing; checked studies link under half to unresolved V genes, and the rest is unexplained. This sample gives 150,000 to 200,000 clones in total; 88% of them show up just once. Around 5.1% of the sample belongs to the ten largest clones. The paper as a whole reports these results and caveats: After the lymphocyte count nadir, repertoires from photon-treated patients showed oligoclonal expansion, particularly of CD8+ Temra cells, and this expansion drove the decline in diversity. During treatment, patients who received photon therapy lost naive T cells and TCR diversity and gained effector/memory populations, whereas patients who received proton therapy remained relatively stable. The survival association was examined only in patients who died, and the authors described better survival with proton therapy as a possibility, not as a demonstrated result. Across the cohort, an inverse correlation was found between a larger post-nadir drop in TCR diversity and overall survival time among patients who died.

Trimming takes 4 bases from V and 2 bases from J, and the germline ends sit 15 bases apart. The CDR3 covers 15 residues, taking in both the cysteine and the phenylalanine. CDR3 DNA only is kept here, 45 bases in frame from base 1. CDR1 and CDR2 are drawn from the germline V gene (reference sequence): GTSNPN, SVGIG. In the case of this clone: Its binding antigen is unknown. No much larger clone exists at a distance of one base, and base qualities are not known.

The specimen was peripheral blood, collected from a patient treated with photon-based radiotherapy. This receptor was taken from a man between 45 and 60 years old with gastric cancer. The chain is encoded by TRBV30 joined to TRBJ1-3, and possibly TRBD1, on 6 matching bases. The CDR3 region reads CAWKAGGEPGNTIYF. Here is the DNA: TGTGCCTGGAAAGCCGGGGGCGAGCCTGGAAACACCATATATTTT.